This T cell receptor beta chain was profiled in a study of regulatory T cells in long-lasting Graves disease. Study findings and constraints: TRBV28, TRBJ1-2 and TRBJ2-5 were favored in persistent disease.

The germline CDR1 and CDR2 sequences are LNHDA and SQIVND (reference sequence). This CDR3 spans 16 amino acids. The V and J ends lost 4 bases and 3 bases respectively, with 16 bases between them. Remarks on this clonotype: Its target is unknown.

Investigators prepared the TCR beta libraries by applying iRepertoire HTBI primers and Arm-PCR of CDR3 regions. TCRdb fed the multiplex PCR reads into MiXCR, producing one record per CDR3 protein. The sample contains approximately 540,000 distinct CDR3 sequences, about 12% of which appear only once. The time point here: newly diagnosed GD, antithyroid drugs for less than 3 months. PBMCs provided the RNA from which the TCR library was made. Peripheral blood, around 9.7 milliliters per patient, was collected in EDTA tubes. This sample was also put to use in a study of T cells in Graves' hyperthyroidism and ophthalmopathy. From that second work: With the HTBI primer set, the TCR CDR3 went through a first round of RT-PCR. Most thyroid clonotypes that were expanded above 0.001 also turned up in blood.

The TCR comes from a woman under 40 with Graves disease. Source: peripheral blood mononuclear cells (PBMCs), taken at new diagnosis, from a patient treated with antithyroid drugs. The chain has TRBV19 and TRBJ2-1; D might be TRBD1 (6 bases). CDR3 in DNA: TGTGCCAGTAGTAGGGGCCGGGACAACAGCTACAATGAGCAGTTCTTC. Its protein product is CASSRGRDNSYNEQFF.